Sequencing of this TCR beta chain was carried out in a study of shared clonotypes between healthy human individuals. Study-wide findings and caveats: Memory subsets generally showed lower estimated richness than naive subsets. Among non-shared clonotypes, generation probabilities were lower than among those shared by all four donors. Clonotypes that were shared across a handful of donors made up around 5% of naive CD4 clonotypes.

This clone has a handful of counts. What it recognizes is unknown. Between the trimmed V and J ends, which lost 5 bases and 5 bases, there was a span of 6 bases. CDR3 size: 12 residues. Per the germline V gene, CDR1 is LNHDA and CDR2 is SQIVND (reference sequence). Only in-frame clones appear in the TCRdb table, and some are missing; sequencing was by immunoSEQ multiplex PCR. This repertoire shows some 95,000 clones, almost 70% found once; its top ten account for approximately 53%. The TCR sequence derives from a man aged 30 to 39 in good health. The J gene is TRBJ2-2, the V gene TRBV19; D not certain. The source material was memory CD8+ T cells sorted from blood. Subset here: CD45RO+ cells pooled with CCR7-negative TemRA cells. CDR3 region: CASSFQTGELFF. In nucleotides, the CDR3 is TGTGCCAGTAGTTTTCAGACCGGGGAGCTGTTTTTT.